Listed here is a single TCR beta chain. Its antigen remains unknown. These data belong to a study of cytomegalovirus exposure and HLA in healthy donors. Study overall: A subsequent analysis reported that the 95 to 150 validation repertoires were produced on the same platform that had also been used for the roughly 710 first-cohort repertoires.

Overall study results and limits: Rarity marked most TCR sequences, yet some public TCRs occurred in many donors. In vitro assays verified that a few CMV-associated chains recognized CMV antigens specifically.

Repertoires were generated with immunoSEQ multiplex PCR, while TCRdb's copy carries only in-frame clones and drops some. The sample has some 170,000 clones, just under 90% seen once. Sequenced input: PBMCs. The TCR sequence derives from a woman in her 30s in good health and CMV-seronegative.

CDR3 DNA: TGCAGCGTTGATCAGGGCTACGAGCAGTACTTC. This sequence encodes CSVDQGYEQYF. The rearrangement links TRBV29-1 to TRBJ2-7, with D possibly matching TRBD1 (5 bases). V dropped 3 bases and J dropped 3 bases, with 6 bases sitting between them. Germline V gene data show CDR1 as SQVTM and CDR2 as ANQGSEA. CDR3 length equals 11 residues.